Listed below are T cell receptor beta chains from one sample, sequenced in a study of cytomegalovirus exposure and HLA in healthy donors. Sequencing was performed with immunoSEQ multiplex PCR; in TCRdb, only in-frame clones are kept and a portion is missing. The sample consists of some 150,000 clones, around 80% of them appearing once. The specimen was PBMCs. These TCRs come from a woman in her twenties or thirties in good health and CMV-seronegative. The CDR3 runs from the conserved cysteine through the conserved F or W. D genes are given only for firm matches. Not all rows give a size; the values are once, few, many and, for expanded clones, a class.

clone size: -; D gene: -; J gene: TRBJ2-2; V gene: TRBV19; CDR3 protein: CASMGVGGAGELFF; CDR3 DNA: TGTGCCAGTATGGGGGTGGGCGGGGCCGGGGAGCTGTTTTTT
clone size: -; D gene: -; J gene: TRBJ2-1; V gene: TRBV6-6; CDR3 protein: CASSYGGTYNEQFF; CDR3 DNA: TGTGCCAGCAGTTACGGAGGGACCTACAATGAGCAGTTCTTC
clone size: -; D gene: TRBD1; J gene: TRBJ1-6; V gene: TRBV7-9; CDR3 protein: CATTGTGLSPLHF; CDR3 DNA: TGTGCCACTACCGGGACAGGCCTCTCACCCCTCCACTTT
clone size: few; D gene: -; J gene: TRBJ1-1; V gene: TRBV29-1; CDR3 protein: CSVEGRSNTEAFF; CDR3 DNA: TGCAGCGTTGAGGGCAGGTCGAACACTGAAGCTTTCTTT
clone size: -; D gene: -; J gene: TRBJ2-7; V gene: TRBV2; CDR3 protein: CASSSGPGSYEQYF; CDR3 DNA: TGTGCCAGCAGTTCCGGGCCAGGGTCCTACGAGCAGTACTTC
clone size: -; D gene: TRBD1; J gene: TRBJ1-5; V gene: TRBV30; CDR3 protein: CAWDQGADQPQHF; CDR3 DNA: TGTGCCTGGGATCAGGGGGCAGATCAGCCCCAGCATTTT
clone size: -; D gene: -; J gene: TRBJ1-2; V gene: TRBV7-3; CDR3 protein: CASSPAGDITNYGYTF; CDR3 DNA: TGTGCCAGCAGCCCCGCCGGGGACATTACTAACTATGGCTACACCTTC
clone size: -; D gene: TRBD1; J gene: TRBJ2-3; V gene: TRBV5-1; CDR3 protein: CASSPLPDRGGDTQYF; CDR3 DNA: TGCGCCAGCAGCCCCCTCCCGGACAGGGGAGGTGATACGCAGTATTTT
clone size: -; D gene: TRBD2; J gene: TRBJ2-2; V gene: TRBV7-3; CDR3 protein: CASSLTSGRSSGELFF; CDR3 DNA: TGTGCCAGCAGCTTAACTAGCGGGAGATCATCCGGGGAGCTGTTTTTT
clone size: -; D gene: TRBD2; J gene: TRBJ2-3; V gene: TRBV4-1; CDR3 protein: CASSRGLASDTQYF; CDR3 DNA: TGCGCCAGCAGCAGAGGACTAGCGTCAGATACGCAGTATTTT
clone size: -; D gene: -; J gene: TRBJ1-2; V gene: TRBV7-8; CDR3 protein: CASSLIGGGQSPSNYGYTF; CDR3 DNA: TGTGCCAGCAGCCTAATAGGGGGGGGTCAGTCACCCTCTAACTATGGCTACACCTTC
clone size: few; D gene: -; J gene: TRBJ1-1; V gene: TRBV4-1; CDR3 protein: CASSHLQGNTEAFF; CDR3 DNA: TGCGCCAGCAGCCATCTCCAGGGGAACACTGAAGCTTTCTTT
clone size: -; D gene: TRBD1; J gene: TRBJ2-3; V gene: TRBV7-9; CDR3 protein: CSSSQTGGTQYF; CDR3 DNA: TGTTCCAGCAGCCAGACAGGGGGGACGCAGTATTTT